This T cell receptor (beta chain) appears in the sequencing data of a study of blood T cell repertoires in COVID-19. Overall study: Researchers got acute and convalescent COVID-19 samples from the United States, Italy and Spain. T cells, B-cell-depleted T cells, or PBMCs supplied cDNA or gDNA.

V was pared by 3 bases and J by 5 bases, with 3 bases of the junction left unmatched. The germline V gene encodes CDR1 SSHAT and CDR2 FNYEAQ (reference sequence). The CDR3 extends over 15 amino acids. In this sample, this clone turned up a few times. Per the study methods: For nucleated cells, counts were estimated from reference gene primer amplification. The data were produced by immunoSEQ multiplex PCR, yet TCRdb's version contains in-frame clones alone and is incomplete. That table supplies the V and J calls and clone size; D and trimming were determined from the DNA. The data contain 250,000 to 300,000 clones, roughly 87% of them singletons.

Input material: peripheral blood. The J gene is TRBJ2-7, the V gene TRBV7-7; 14 bases line up with TRBD2. The sequence came from a woman younger than 45 with acute or convalescent COVID-19. In DNA form, the CDR3 reads TGTGCCAGCAGCTTGGGACTAGCGGGAGCCCACGAGCAGTACTTC. The encoded protein is CASSLGLAGAHEQYF.